The 11 T cell receptor beta chains below were found in one sample sequenced in a study of T cell repertoires in cytomegalovirus infection. These receptors lack a known antigen. In TCRdb, the reads were re-called with MiXCR into one record per CDR3 protein. The sample yields some 800,000 distinct CDR3 sequences, 25% to 35% seen once. The sequences come from cultured CD8+ T cells from PBMCs, collected from culture after CMV antigen stimulation. All receptors derive from a human donor in good health (CMV status not recorded). Some clones in this sample may be carry-over from other donors' samples.

This clonotype came up a few times. The gene calls are TRBV3-1 and TRBJ2-4; D unresolved. CDR1 and CDR2 (germline): LGHDT, YNNKEL (reference sequence). The CDR3 has 13 amino acids. Trimming shortened V by 3 bases and J by 1 base, and 4 bases separated the two germline ends. The CDR3 DNA sequence: TGTGCCAGCAGCCAGTTGGCCAAAAACATTCAGTACTTC. Protein: CASSQLAKNIQYF.

CDR3 protein: CASRGESGQNTGELFF. In DNA, the CDR3 is TGTGCCAGCAGAGGCGAAAGCGGCCAGAACACCGGGGAGCTGTTTTTT. The V gene is TRBV7-3, the J gene TRBJ2-2; weak D call: TRBD2 (5 bases). V was trimmed by 6 bases and J by 1 base, leaving 15 bases between them. This CDR3 contains 16 residues. Germline values: CDR1 SGHTA, CDR2 FQGTGA. The complete variable domain, with remaining parts taken from reference TRBV7-3 and TRBJ2-2, reads GAGVSQTPSNKVTEKGKYVELRCDPISGHTALYWYRQSLGQGPEFLIYFQGTGAADDSGLPNDRFFAVRPEGSVSTLKIQRTERGDSAVYLCASRGESGQNTGELFFGEGSRLTVL.

The chain has TRBV15 and TRBJ1-2, with 7 bases lining up with TRBD1. Trimming took 4 bases from V and 6 from J; bases not matched to a gene: 5. CDR1 is LNHNV, CDR2 YYDKDF, per germline (reference sequence). The CDR3 spans 13 residues. The CDR3 DNA sequence: TGTGCCACCAGCATCGACAGGGAGAATGGCTACACCTTC. It codes for CATSIDRENGYTF.

There are a few counts of this clonotype. This chain uses TRBV27 with TRBJ1-5, with D hard to call. Trimming stripped 8 bases from V and 2 bases from J, with 13 bases between. Germline V gene sequence: CDR1 MNHEY, CDR2 SMNVEV (reference sequence). The CDR3 is 14 residues long. The CDR3 DNA sequence: TGTGCCAGCTCAAGTAGCCTAGGCAATCAGCCCCAGCATTTT. Translated: CASSSSLGNQPQHF.

This clonotype was observed a handful of times. Relative to the germline gene, one junction end is altered; a read error may explain this. The chain combines TRBV7-7 with TRBJ1-2, with 11 bases matching TRBD1. Germline V CDR1 and CDR2: SSHAT, FNYEAQ (reference sequence). CDR3 size: 19 residues. CDR3 protein: CASSGPGTGGEKAWYGYTF. The CDR3 DNA reads as TGTGCTAGCAGCGGTCCCGGGACAGGGGGAGAAAAAGCCTGGTATGGCTACACCTTC.

The chain uses TRBV28 and TRBJ1-4; unclear D gene. The CDR3 extends over 15 amino acids. Trimming stripped 2 bases from V and 7 bases from J, with 14 bases between. In germline, CDR1 is MDHEN, CDR2 SYDVKM. CDR3 sequence (DNA): TGTGCCAGCAGTTTACGACGGCAGGTCGGTGAAAAACTGTTTTTT. Protein product: CASSLRRQVGEKLFF. The full variable domain, completed using reference TRBV28 and TRBJ1-4, is DVKVTQSSRYLVKRTGEKVFLECVQDMDHENMFWYRQDPGLGLRLIYFSYDVKMKEKGDIPEGYSVSREKKERFSLILESASTNQTSMYLCASSLRRQVGEKLFFGSGTQLSVL.

In regard to this clonotype: The junction does not match germline at one end; this may be a read error. V is TRBV29-1 and J is TRBJ2-2; the D gene is possibly TRBD2 (5 bases). The CDR3 consists of 13 residues. Germline assignment: CDR1 SQVTM and CDR2 ANQGSEA. The CDR3 protein is CSVGRVNTGDLFF. The CDR3 bases are TGCAGCGTCGGCCGAGTGAACACCGGGGATCTGTTTTTT.

This clonotype was counted many times. The chain recombines TRBV7-9 with TRBJ2-1, with D hard to call. The CDR3 contains 12 residues. CDR1 is SEHNR, CDR2 FQNEAQ, per germline (reference sequence). Deletions cut 5 bases from V and 6 bases from J, with 8 bases between. The CDR3 DNA sequence: TGTGCCAGCAGCGAGACCCGCAATGAGCAGTTCTTC. It encodes CASSETRNEQFF.

Remarks on this clonotype: A read error may explain this, as a much larger clone is one base away. The chain uses TRBV7-9 and TRBJ1-5, with D unclear. The CDR3 is made up of 17 amino acids. The germline V gene has CDR1 SEHNR and CDR2 FQNEAQ (reference sequence). The CDR3, as DNA: TGTGCCAGCAGCCGAGAGGGTGATAGGGTCCCCCATCAGCCCCGGCATTTT. Translated, it gives CASSREGDRVPHQPRHF.

This clonotype has a handful of counts. The chain is built from TRBV2 and TRBJ2-7, with D unresolved. Germline-derived CDR1 and CDR2 are SNHLY and FYNNEI. This CDR3 spans 14 amino acids. Trimming took 7 bases from V and 3 from J, leaving 16 bases between them. The CDR3 loop is CASNSRQVIYEQYF. In DNA form, the CDR3 reads TGTGCCAGCAATTCGAGGCAGGTGATCTACGAGCAGTACTTC.

This chain connects TRBV5-4 to TRBJ1-1, with D maybe TRBD1 (5 bases). CDR3 length equals 15 residues. Germline CDR1 reads SGHNT; CDR2 reads YYREEE (reference sequence). Trimming pared 4 bases from V and 5 bases from J, leaving 18 bases between. The DNA of the CDR3 is TGTGCCAGCAGCCCGGGGCCTATCATGTGGACTGAAGCTTTCTTT. It translates to CASSPGPIMWTEAFF.